This record covers a single TCR beta chain. Its binding antigen is unknown. No much larger clone exists at a distance of one base, and base qualities are not known. Memory CD4+ T cells were isolated as CD4+CD45RO+CD25- cells. Tregs, naive and memory CD4+ T cells from tumor, blood and ipsilateral draining lymph nodes of a handful of breast cancer patients underwent full-length TCR alpha and beta sequencing. Tumor tissue and lymph nodes obtained by ipsilateral axillary dissection were perfused with PBS, cut into small pieces and digested using collagenase I and hyaluronidase. Ficoll density gradient centrifugation was used to isolate mononuclear cells from lymph nodes or from 50 to 60 ml of peripheral blood. Sorted cell populations were confirmed by FACS to exceed 90% purity. Full-length TCR variable regions were amplified by 5' RACE PCR with constant-region reverse primers, followed by semi-nested PCR with Nested Universal Primer A. The ReliaPrep RNA Cell Miniprep System was used to extract total RNA, which was then reverse transcribed into 5'RACE-ready cDNA with the SMARTer RACE 5'/3' Kit. Full-length TCR alpha and beta libraries were barcoded with multiplex adaptors and sequenced on an Illumina MiSeq. Per the source publication's procedure: For each of nine subset-tissue groups, sequencing data from the five patients were pooled, and the groups were then compared using unsupervised clustering of TCR gene usage. The Morisita-Horn index was used to calculate repertoire similarity, with shared sequences weighted according to their contribution to each repertoire. TCRdb reran the public reads through fastp at Q25 and MiXCR, keeping productive beta chains. Rows with one shared CDR3 protein collapse into an entry with the most common genes and DNA. TCRdb's processing, not the authors', yielded these V and J calls. This sample comprises more than 40,000 distinct CDR3 sequences, 29% of them detected only once. About 3.9% of the sample rests with the top ten.

This sample was included in a study (dated by TCRdb to 2013 to 2016). Background on the whole study: The study set out to test whether tumor-infiltrating Tregs in breast cancer get recruited from blood Tregs or are instead converted in situ from other CD4+ T cell subsets. The study at large found these results: In terms of TCR gene usage, tumor memory CD4+ T cells clustered together with blood and lymph node memory CD4+ cells, as well as with lymph node naive CD4+ cells. Tumor-infiltrating Treg TCR alpha and beta sequences overlapped most with tumor naive CD4+ T cells, then with blood naive CD4+ T cells. Validation in the larger cohort was restricted to a single TCR beta V-J rearrangement rather than whole repertoires.

Trimming costs V 6 bases and J 8 bases, and their ends lie 7 bases apart. Inclusive of the bounding cysteine and phenylalanine, the CDR3 is 11 residues long. Only the CDR3 portion is preserved as DNA: 33 bases, with reading frame beginning at the first base. This receptor was taken from a female donor with breast cancer. The sample comprised memory CD4+ T cells sorted from a lymph node. Sample cell subset or site, as interpreted from the label and publication: memory CD4+ T cells, CD4+CD45RO+CD25-. The V and J segments used are TRBV12-3 or TRBV12-4 and TRBJ2-2; the D gene is unclear. The bases are TGTGCCAGCAGCCGTGAGGGGGAGCTGTTTTTT. Protein translation: CASSREGELFF.